The count of the clone carrying this TCR beta chain is one. This sample is drawn from a study of OX40 agonist ivuxolimab in advanced cancers. The CDR3 totals 16 residues. The J segment lost 0 bases and the V segment lost 5 bases, leaving 9 bases of the junction unmatched. Germline V gene data show CDR1 as MNHEY and CDR2 as SMNVEV (reference sequence). The repertoire was sequenced with immunoSEQ multiplex PCR; TCRdb's copy has only in-frame clones and lacks some. This table holds fewer than 55,000 clones, roughly nine tenths found once. V gene TRBV27 combines with J gene TRBJ1-1; TRBD1 matches at 7 bases. This specimen was CD4+ or CD8+ T cells sorted from blood, taken in a trial of the OX40 agonist ivuxolimab. The clonotype originates from an adult with an advanced solid tumor such as melanoma, head and neck, liver or kidney cancer. The DNA for the CDR3 is TGTGCCAGCAGTGTCGGGACAGTGCCCCTGAACACTGAAGCTTTCTTT. Protein product: CASSVGTVPLNTEAFF.